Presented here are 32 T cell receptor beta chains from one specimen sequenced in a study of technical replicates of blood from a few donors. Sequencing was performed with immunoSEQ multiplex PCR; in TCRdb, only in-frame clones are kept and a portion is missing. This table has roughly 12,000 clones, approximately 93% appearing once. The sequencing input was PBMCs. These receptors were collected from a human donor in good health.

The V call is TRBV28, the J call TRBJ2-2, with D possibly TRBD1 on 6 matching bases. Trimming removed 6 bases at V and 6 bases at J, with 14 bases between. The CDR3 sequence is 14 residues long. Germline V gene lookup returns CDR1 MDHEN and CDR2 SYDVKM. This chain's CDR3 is CASSLAGAAGELFF. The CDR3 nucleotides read TGTGCCAGCAGCCTTGCAGGGGCAGCCGGGGAGCTGTTTTTT.

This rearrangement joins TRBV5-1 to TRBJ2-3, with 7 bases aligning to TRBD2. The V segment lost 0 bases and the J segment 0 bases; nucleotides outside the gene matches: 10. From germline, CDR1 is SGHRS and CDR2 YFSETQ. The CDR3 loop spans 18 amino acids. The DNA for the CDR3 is TGCGCCAGCAGCTTGGAGGGCGGGAGTGGATCTAGCACAGATACGCAGTATTTT. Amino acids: CASSLEGGSGSSTDTQYF.

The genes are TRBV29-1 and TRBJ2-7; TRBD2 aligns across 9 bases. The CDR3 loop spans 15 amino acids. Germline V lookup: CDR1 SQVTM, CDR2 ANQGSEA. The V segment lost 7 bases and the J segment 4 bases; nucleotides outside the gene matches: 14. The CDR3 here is CSAGGGGGSGYEQYF. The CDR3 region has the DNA TGCAGCGCCGGCGGCGGGGGGGGAAGTGGGTACGAGCAGTACTTC.

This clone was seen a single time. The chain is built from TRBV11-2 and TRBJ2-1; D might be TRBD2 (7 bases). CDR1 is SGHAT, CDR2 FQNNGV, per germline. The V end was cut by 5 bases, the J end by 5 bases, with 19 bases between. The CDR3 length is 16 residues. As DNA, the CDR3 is TGTGCCAGCAGCGGAATAAAGCGGGACAAGGACAATGAGCAGTTCTTC. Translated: CASSGIKRDKDNEQFF.

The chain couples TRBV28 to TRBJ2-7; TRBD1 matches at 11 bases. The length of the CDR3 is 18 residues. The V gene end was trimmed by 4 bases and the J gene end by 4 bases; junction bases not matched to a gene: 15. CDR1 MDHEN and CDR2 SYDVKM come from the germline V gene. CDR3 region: CASSSPLGRDRGGYEQYF. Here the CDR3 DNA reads TGTGCCAGCAGTTCCCCCCTCGGCCGGGACAGGGGGGGGTACGAGCAGTACTTC.

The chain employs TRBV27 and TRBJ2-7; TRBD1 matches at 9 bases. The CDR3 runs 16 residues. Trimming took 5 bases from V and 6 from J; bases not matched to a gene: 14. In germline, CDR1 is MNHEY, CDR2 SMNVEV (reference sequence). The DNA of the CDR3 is TGTGCCAGCAGTGAACGCACCGGGACAGGGTTGTTCGAGCAGTACTTC. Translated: CASSERTGTGLFEQYF.

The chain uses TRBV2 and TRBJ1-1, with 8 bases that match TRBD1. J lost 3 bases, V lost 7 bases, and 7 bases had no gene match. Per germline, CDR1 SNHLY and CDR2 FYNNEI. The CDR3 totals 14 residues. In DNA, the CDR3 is TGTGCCAGCATAGTTGGACAGGGTGACACTGAAGCTTTCTTT. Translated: CASIVGQGDTEAFF. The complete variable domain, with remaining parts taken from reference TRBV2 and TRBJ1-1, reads EPEVTQTPSHQVTQMGQEVILRCVPISNHLYFYWYRQILGQKVEFLVSFYNNEISEKSEIFDDQFSVERPDGSNFTLKIRSTKLEDSAMYFCASIVGQGDTEAFFGQGTRLTVV.

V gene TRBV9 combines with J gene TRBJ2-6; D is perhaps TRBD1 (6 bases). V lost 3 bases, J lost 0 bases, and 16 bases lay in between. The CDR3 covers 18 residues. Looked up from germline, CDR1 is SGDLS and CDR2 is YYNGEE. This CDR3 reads CASSAQPTGSSGANVLTF. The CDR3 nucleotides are TGTGCCAGCAGCGCCCAACCCACAGGGAGCTCTGGGGCCAACGTCCTGACTTTC.

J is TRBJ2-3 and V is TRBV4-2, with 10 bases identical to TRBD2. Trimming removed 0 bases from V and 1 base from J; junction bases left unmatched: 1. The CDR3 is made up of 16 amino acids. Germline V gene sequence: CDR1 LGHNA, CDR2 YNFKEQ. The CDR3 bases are TGTGCCAGCAGCCAAGATCTAGCGGGAGGCACAGATACGCAGTATTTT. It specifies CASSQDLAGGTDTQYF.

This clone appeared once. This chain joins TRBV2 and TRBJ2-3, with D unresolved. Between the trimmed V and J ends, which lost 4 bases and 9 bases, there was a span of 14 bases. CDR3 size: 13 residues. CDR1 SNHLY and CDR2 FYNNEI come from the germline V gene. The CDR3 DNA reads TGTGCCAGCAGTGGAGACTCCTCATCCACGCAGTATTTT. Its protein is CASSGDSSSTQYF. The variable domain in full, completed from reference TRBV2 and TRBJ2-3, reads EPEVTQTPSHQVTQMGQEVILRCVPISNHLYFYWYRQILGQKVEFLVSFYNNEISEKSEIFDDQFSVERPDGSNFTLKIRSTKLEDSAMYFCASSGDSSSTQYFGPGTRLTVL.

CDR3 sequence: CASSEGVATNTGELFF. CDR3 nucleotides: TGTGCCAGTAGTGAGGGAGTAGCGACGAACACCGGGGAGCTGTTTTTT. J is TRBJ2-2 and V is TRBV19; D perhaps matches TRBD2 (5 bases). CDR3 size: 16 residues. V was shortened by 5 bases and J by 0 bases, with 13 bases between the two germline ends. The V gene's germline CDR1 is LNHDA and CDR2 SQIVND (reference sequence).

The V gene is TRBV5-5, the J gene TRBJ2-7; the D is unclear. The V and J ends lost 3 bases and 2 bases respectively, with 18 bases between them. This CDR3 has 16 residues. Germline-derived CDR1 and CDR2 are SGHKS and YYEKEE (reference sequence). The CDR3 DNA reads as TGTGCCAGCAGCTCTACAGCCGTGCCACCTCCCTACGAGCAGTACTTC. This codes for CASSSTAVPPPYEQYF.

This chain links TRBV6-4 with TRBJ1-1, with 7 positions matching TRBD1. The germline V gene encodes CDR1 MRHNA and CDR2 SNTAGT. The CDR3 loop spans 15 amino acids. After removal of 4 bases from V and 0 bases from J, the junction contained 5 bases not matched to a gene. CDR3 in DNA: TGTGCCAGCAGTGTCGAAGGGGGCATGAACACTGAAGCTTTCTTT. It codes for CASSVEGGMNTEAFF.

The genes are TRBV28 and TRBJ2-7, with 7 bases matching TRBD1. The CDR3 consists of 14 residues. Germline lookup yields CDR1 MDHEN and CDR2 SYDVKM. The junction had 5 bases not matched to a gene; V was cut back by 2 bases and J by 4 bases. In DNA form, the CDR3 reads TGTGCCAGCAGTTTAGTAGGGGGCGCATACGAGCAGTACTTC. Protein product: CASSLVGGAYEQYF.

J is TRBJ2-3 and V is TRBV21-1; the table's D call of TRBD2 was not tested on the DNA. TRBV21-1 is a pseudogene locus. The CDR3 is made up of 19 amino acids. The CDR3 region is CASSKERLWGVDHTDTQYF. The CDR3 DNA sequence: TGTGCCAGCAGCAAAGAAAGGCTTTGGGGAGTAGACCACACAGATACGCAGTATTTT.

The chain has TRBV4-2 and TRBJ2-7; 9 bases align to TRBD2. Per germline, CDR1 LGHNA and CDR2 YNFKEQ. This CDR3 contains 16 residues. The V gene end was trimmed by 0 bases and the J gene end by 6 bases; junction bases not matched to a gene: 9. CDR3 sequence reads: CASSQDRLGLAIEQYF. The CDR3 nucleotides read TGTGCCAGCAGCCAAGATAGGTTGGGACTAGCTATCGAGCAGTACTTC.

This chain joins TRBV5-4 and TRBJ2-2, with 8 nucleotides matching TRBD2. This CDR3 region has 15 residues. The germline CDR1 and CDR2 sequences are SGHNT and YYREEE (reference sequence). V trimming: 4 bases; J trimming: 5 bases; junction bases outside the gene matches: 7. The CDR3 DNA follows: TGTGCCAGCAGCCCCGGGAGGGGCTGGACCGGGGAGCTGTTTTTT. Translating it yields CASSPGRGWTGELFF.

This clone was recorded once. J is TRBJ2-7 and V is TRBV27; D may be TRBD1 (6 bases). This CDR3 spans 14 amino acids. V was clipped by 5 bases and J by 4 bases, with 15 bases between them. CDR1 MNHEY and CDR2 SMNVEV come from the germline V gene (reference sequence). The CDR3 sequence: CASSPTTGLYEQYF. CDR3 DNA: TGTGCCAGCAGTCCCACCACAGGGTTGTACGAGCAGTACTTC.

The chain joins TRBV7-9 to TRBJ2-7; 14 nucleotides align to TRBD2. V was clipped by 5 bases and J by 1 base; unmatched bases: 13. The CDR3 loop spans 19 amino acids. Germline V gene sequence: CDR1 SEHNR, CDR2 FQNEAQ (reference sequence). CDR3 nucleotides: TGTGCCAGCAGCGTCGGGACTAGCGGGAGAGAGGCCCTTTCCTACGAGCAGTACTTC. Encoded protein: CASSVGTSGREALSYEQYF.

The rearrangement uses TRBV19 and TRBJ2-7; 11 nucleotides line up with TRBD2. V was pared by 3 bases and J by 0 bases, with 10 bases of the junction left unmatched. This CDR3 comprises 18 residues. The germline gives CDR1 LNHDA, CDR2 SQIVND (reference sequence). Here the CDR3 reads CASSIRLLTSGISYEQYF. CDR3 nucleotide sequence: TGTGCCAGTAGTATCCGACTTCTGACTAGCGGGATCTCCTACGAGCAGTACTTC.

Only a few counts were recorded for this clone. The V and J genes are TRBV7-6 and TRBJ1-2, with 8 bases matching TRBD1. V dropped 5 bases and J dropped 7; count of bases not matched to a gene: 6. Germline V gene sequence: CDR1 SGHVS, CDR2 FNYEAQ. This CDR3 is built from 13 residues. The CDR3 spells CASSPSGGGGYTF. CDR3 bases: TGTGCCAGCAGCCCTTCAGGGGGCGGTGGCTACACCTTC. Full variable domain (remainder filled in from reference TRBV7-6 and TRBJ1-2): GAGVSQSPRYKVTKRGQDVALRCDPISGHVSLYWYRQALGQGPEFLTYFNYEAQQDKSGLPNDRFSAERPEGSISTLTIQRTEQRDSAMYRCASSPSGGGGYTFGSGTRLTVV.

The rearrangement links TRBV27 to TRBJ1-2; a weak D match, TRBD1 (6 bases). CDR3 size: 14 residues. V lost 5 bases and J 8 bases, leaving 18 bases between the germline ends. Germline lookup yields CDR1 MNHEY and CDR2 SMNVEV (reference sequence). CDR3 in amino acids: CASSLGANREGYTF. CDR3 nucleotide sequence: TGTGCCAGCAGTCTTGGGGCAAACAGGGAGGGCTACACCTTC.

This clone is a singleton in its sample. The CDR3 reads CSVLTVPEAFF. CDR3 coding DNA: TGCAGCGTTCTGACTGTCCCTGAAGCTTTCTTT. The rearrangement uses TRBV29-1 and TRBJ1-1; D is unclear. This CDR3 is 11 amino acids long. Germline-derived CDR1 and CDR2 are SQVTM and ANQGSEA. The V and J ends lost 5 bases and 6 bases respectively, with 10 bases between them.

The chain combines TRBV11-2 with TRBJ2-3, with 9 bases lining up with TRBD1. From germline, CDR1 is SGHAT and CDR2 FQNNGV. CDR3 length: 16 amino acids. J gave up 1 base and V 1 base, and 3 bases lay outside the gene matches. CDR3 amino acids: CASSLVGTGRTDTQYF. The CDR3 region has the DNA TGTGCCAGCAGCTTAGTGGGGACAGGGCGCACAGATACGCAGTATTTT.

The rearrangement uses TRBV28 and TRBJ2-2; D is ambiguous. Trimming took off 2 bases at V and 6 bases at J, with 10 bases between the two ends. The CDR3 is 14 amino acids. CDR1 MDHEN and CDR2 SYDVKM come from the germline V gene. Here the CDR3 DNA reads TGTGCCAGCAGTTTAGGCACGCCAGCCGGGGAGCTGTTTTTT. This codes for CASSLGTPAGELFF.

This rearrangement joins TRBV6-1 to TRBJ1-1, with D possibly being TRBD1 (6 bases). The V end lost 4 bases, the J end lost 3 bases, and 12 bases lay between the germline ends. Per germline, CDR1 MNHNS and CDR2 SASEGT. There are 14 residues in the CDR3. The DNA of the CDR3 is TGTGCCAGCAGTGCAAGGGCAGGGGACACTGAAGCTTTCTTT. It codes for CASSARAGDTEAFF.

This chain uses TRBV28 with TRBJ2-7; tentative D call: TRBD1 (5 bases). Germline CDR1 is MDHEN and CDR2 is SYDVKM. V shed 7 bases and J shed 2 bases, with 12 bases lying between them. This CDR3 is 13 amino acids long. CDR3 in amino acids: CASTSPGTYEQYF. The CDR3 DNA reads TGTGCCAGCACTTCTCCAGGGACCTACGAGCAGTACTTC.

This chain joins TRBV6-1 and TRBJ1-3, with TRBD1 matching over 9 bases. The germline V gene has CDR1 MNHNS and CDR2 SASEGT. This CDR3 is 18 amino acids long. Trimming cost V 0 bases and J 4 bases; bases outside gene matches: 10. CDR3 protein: CASSEAASSDRGGNTIYF. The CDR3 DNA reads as TGTGCCAGCAGTGAAGCGGCATCATCAGACAGGGGGGGAAACACCATATATTTT.

CDR3 loop: CASSLLGRGDQPQHF. DNA of the CDR3: TGTGCCAGCAGTTTACTCGGCAGGGGAGATCAGCCCCAGCATTTT. This chain links TRBV28 with TRBJ1-5, with a tentative D call TRBD1 (6 bases). The CDR3 loop spans 15 amino acids. Trimming left V 2 bases short and J 5 bases short, with 13 bases between. CDR1 and CDR2 from the germline V gene are MDHEN and SYDVKM.

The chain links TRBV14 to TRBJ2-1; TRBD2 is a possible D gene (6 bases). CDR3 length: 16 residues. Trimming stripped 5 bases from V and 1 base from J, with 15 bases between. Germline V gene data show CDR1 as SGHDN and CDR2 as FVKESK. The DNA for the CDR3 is TGTGCCAGCAGCTTGTGGGGCGGGAAGTCCTACAATGAGCAGTTCTTC. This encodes CASSLWGGKSYNEQFF.

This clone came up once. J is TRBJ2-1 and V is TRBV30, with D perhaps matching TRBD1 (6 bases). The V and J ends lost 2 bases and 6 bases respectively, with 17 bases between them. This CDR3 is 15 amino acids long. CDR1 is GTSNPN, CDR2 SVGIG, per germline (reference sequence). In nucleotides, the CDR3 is TGTGCCTGGAGTCTAGGCTGGGGGCGGCTCAATGAGCAGTTCTTC. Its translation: CAWSLGWGRLNEQFF.

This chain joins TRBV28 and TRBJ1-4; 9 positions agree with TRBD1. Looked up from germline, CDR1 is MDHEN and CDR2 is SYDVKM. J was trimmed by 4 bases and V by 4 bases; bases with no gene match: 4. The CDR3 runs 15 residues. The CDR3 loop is CASSYTGGVNEKLFF. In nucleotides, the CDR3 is TGTGCCAGCAGTTATACAGGGGGCGTTAATGAAAAACTGTTTTTT.